These 31 T cell receptor beta chains were all obtained from the same sample, sequenced in a study of T cells in Graves' hyperthyroidism and ophthalmopathy. The investigators amplified TCR beta CDR3 regions from RNA transcripts. Using the HTBI primer set, a first-round RT-PCR was run on the TCR CDR3. TCRdb itself ran the multiplex PCR reads through MiXCR, one entry per CDR3 protein. The data contain fewer than 500,000 distinct CDR3 sequences, approximately 12% of them singletons. Sequencing was performed on blood. Source of these receptors: a man aged 25 to 45 with Graves' hyperthyroidism that later progressed to Graves' ophthalmopathy.

This clonotype was observed at least ten times. The chain is built from TRBV28 and TRBJ1-2; D uncertain. The germline V and J ends were trimmed by 10 bases and 3 bases, with 18 bases remaining between them. The CDR3 loop spans 14 amino acids. Looked up from germline, CDR1 is MDHEN and CDR2 is SYDVKM. The DNA of the CDR3 is TGTGCCACTACTTTGCGCGGGGATTACTATGGCTACACCTTC. Translated, it gives CATTLRGDYYGYTF.

This clonotype was detected ten times or more. This chain connects TRBV20-1 to TRBJ1-2; TRBD1 matches at 7 bases. This CDR3 comprises 13 residues. V gave up 6 bases and J gave up 2 bases; unmatched junction bases: 6. CDR1 and CDR2 (germline): DFQATT, SNEGSKA (reference sequence). CDR3 nucleotides: TGCAGTGCACAGGACAGGCGGAACTATGGCTACACCTTC. As protein: CSAQDRRNYGYTF.

This sequence joins TRBV6-1 and TRBJ1-1; no clear D gene. Germline lookup yields CDR1 MNHNS and CDR2 SASEGT. CDR3 length: 10 amino acids. V shed 7 bases and J shed 11 bases, with 11 bases lying between them. The DNA for the CDR3 is TGTGCCAGCAAGGGTATGGGGGCTTTCTTT. It yields the protein CASKGMGAFF.

This clonotype was counted at least ten times. This sequence joins TRBV28 and TRBJ2-7; TRBD1 matches 7 bases. CDR3 length: 13 amino acids. V was pared by 6 bases and J by 6 bases, with 8 bases of the junction left unmatched. From germline, CDR1 is MDHEN and CDR2 SYDVKM. In DNA form, the CDR3 reads TGTGCCAGCAGCCAAGGGGGACAGCGCGAGCAGTACTTC. This codes for CASSQGGQREQYF.

This clonotype was counted at least ten times. The rearrangement uses TRBV2 and TRBJ2-5; D remains ambiguous. The germline CDR1 and CDR2 sequences are SNHLY and FYNNEI. Trimming cost V 7 bases and J 5 bases, with 14 bases left between them. The CDR3 contains 13 residues. The CDR3 reads CASTLRPGETQYF. The CDR3 coding sequence is TGTGCCAGCACCCTAAGACCCGGGGAGACCCAGTACTTC.

About this clonotype: Sequence at one end of the junction differs from germline and may be a read error. The genes are TRBV30 and TRBJ1-1; D is unclear. Germline values: CDR1 GTSNPN, CDR2 SVGIG (reference sequence). CDR3 length: 13 residues. The CDR3: CACTNWGRTEALF. In DNA, the CDR3 is TGTGCCTGTACCAACTGGGGTCGTACTGAAGCTCTCTTT.

This clonotype has just a few counts. The DNA for the CDR3 is TGTGCCAGCAGCTTAGGGGGGCAGGAGCAGTACTTC. Translating gives CASSLGGQEQYF. J is TRBJ2-7 and V is TRBV7-8; D is perhaps TRBD1 (6 bases). This CDR3 spans 12 amino acids. From germline, CDR1 is SGHVS and CDR2 FQNEAQ. V dropped 1 base and J dropped 7 bases, with 8 bases sitting between them.

This clonotype was picked up many times. This rearrangement joins TRBV9 to TRBJ1-1, with D possibly being TRBD1 (5 bases). This CDR3 region has 13 residues. V lost 6 bases and J 1 base, leaving 10 bases between the germline ends. Germline V gene sequence: CDR1 SGDLS, CDR2 YYNGEE. The chain's CDR3 is CASNDQGNTEAFF. CDR3 DNA sequence: TGTGCCAGCAACGACCAGGGGAACACTGAAGCTTTCTTT.

A note on this clonotype: Possible read error: a much larger clone is one base away. The chain joins TRBV5-6 to TRBJ1-1, with D possibly matching TRBD1 (5 bases). Germline V gene data show CDR1 as SGHDT and CDR2 as YYEEEE. This CDR3 contains 14 residues. Trimming pared 7 bases from V and 1 base from J, leaving 14 bases between. CDR3 sequence (DNA): TGTGCCAGCGGCCCGGGACCGTCGAACACTGAAGCTTTCTTT. Its protein product is CASGPGPSNTEAFF.

This clonotype was counted ten times or more. CDR3 nucleotide sequence: TGTGCCAGCAGTTCCCTCAGGGTTAAACGAGGCTACGAGCAGTACTTC. This codes for CASSSLRVKRGYEQYF. The rearrangement uses TRBV28 and TRBJ2-7; D perhaps matches TRBD1 (5 bases). The CDR3 totals 16 residues. The V gene's germline CDR1 is MDHEN and CDR2 SYDVKM. The germline V and J ends were trimmed by 4 bases and 3 bases, with 19 bases remaining between them.

The rearrangement joins TRBV5-6 to TRBJ2-1; the match to TRBD1 covers 8 bases. The CDR3 runs to 15 residues. V lost 4 bases and J lost 5; bases outside the gene matches: 8. CDR1 is SGHDT, CDR2 YYEEEE, per germline. The CDR3 spells CASSPLDRENNEQFF. DNA for the CDR3: TGTGCCAGCAGCCCCCTGGACAGGGAAAACAATGAGCAGTTCTTC.

This clonotype was counted many times. This chain connects TRBV7-9 to TRBJ2-3, with D uncertain. The CDR3 extends over 14 amino acids. V was clipped by 5 bases and J by 4 bases, with 13 bases between them. Germline V gene sequence: CDR1 SEHNR, CDR2 FQNEAQ (reference sequence). This CDR3 reads CASSPARASDTQYF. In DNA form, the CDR3 reads TGTGCCAGCAGCCCCGCACGCGCGTCAGATACGCAGTATTTT.

This clonotype was recorded at least ten times. A clone one base away is much larger, so this may be a read error. This chain connects TRBV27 to TRBJ2-3; no firm D call. Germline V gene data show CDR1 as MNHEY and CDR2 as SMNVEV (reference sequence). Trimming took 4 bases from V and 1 from J, leaving 0 bases between them. This CDR3 region has 11 residues. The chain's CDR3 is CASSCTDTQYF. The CDR3 region has the DNA TGTGCCAGCAGTTGCACAGATACGCAGTATTTT.

This clonotype has ten or more counts. This chain connects TRBV28 to TRBJ2-4, with D possibly TRBD1 on 5 matching bases. Germline lookup yields CDR1 MDHEN and CDR2 SYDVKM. Trimming cost V 5 bases and J 0 bases, with 20 bases left between them. The CDR3 sequence is 18 residues long. The CDR3 nucleotides are TGTGCCAGCAGTAAGGGGTCTCTGGGTCCCCTAGCCAAAAACATTCAGTACTTC. Amino acids: CASSKGSLGPLAKNIQYF. The full variable domain, in which reference TRBV28 and TRBJ2-4 provide the parts outside the CDR3, is DVKVTQSSRYLVKRTGEKVFLECVQDMDHENMFWYRQDPGLGLRLIYFSYDVKMKEKGDIPEGYSVSREKKERFSLILESASTNQTSMYLCASSKGSLGPLAKNIQYFGAGTRLSVL.

This clonotype was observed once. This may be a read error, as it is one base from a much larger clone. The V call is TRBV6-2 or TRBV6-3, the J call TRBJ2-2, with D possibly being TRBD1 (6 bases). Germline V CDR1 and CDR2: MNHEY, SVGEGT. The CDR3 has 16 residues. As DNA, the CDR3 is TGTGCCAGCAGTTACACCGGGACACTTAACACCAGGGAGCTGTTTTTT. Translated: CASSYTGTLNTRELFF.

This clonotype was seen ten or more times. The J gene is TRBJ1-1, the V gene TRBV5-5; no clear D gene. CDR3 length equals 14 residues. Germline V gives CDR1 SGHKS, CDR2 YYEKEE (reference sequence). Trimming shortened V by 2 bases and J by 0 bases, and 8 bases separated the two germline ends. CDR3 DNA: TGTGCCAGCAGCTTATTGGGGATGAACACTGAAGCTTTCTTT. Translating it yields CASSLLGMNTEAFF.

This clonotype has at least ten counts. The chain employs TRBV19 and TRBJ1-1, with a possible D match to TRBD1 (5 bases). Germline loops: CDR1 LNHDA, CDR2 SQIVND (reference sequence). The V and J ends lost 2 bases and 6 bases respectively, with 10 bases between them. This CDR3 contains 13 residues. The CDR3 sequence is CASSISRQSEAFF. CDR3 DNA: TGTGCCAGTAGTATATCGAGACAGTCTGAAGCTTTCTTT.

The chain has TRBV7-8 and TRBJ2-2, with 12 bases matching TRBD2. Germline CDR1 is SGHVS and CDR2 is FQNEAQ. V lost 3 bases to trimming and J lost 7 bases; unmatched junction nucleotides: 6. The CDR3 runs 16 residues. Here the CDR3 DNA reads TGTGCCAGCAGCTTGGTACTAGCGGGGGGCAGCGGGGAGCTGTTTTTT. It is translated as CASSLVLAGGSGELFF.

This clonotype was seen many times. The chain carries TRBV28 and TRBJ1-6, with 9 bases that match TRBD1. This CDR3 region has 16 residues. J gave up 10 bases and V 1 base, and 8 bases lay outside the gene matches. The germline V gene has CDR1 MDHEN and CDR2 SYDVKM. In DNA form, the CDR3 reads TGTGCCAGCAGTTTATCGGGGACAGGGAATGGCTCACCCCTCCACTTT. As protein: CASSLSGTGNGSPLHF.

This clonotype was seen only a few times. Being one base from a much bigger clone, this may be a read error. The CDR3 bases are TGTGCCAGCAGCTCCCAGGGACTCACGGGAAAAGAGACCCAGTACTTC. Translating gives CASSSQGLTGKETQYF. The genes are TRBV7-9 and TRBJ2-5, with D possibly matching TRBD2 (6 bases). Looked up from germline, CDR1 is SEHNR and CDR2 is FQNEAQ (reference sequence). Trimming took off 4 bases at V and 3 bases at J, with 18 bases between the two ends. The CDR3 loop spans 16 amino acids.

This clonotype was detected many times. This chain links TRBV12-3 or TRBV12-4 with TRBJ1-1; 7 bases are shared with TRBD1. J lost 3 bases, V lost 4 bases, and 5 bases had no gene match. CDR3 length: 14 residues. CDR3 sequence reads: CASSSQGGDTEAFF. The CDR3 DNA is TGTGCCAGCAGTTCCCAGGGGGGGGACACTGAAGCTTTCTTT.

This clonotype occurred many times. This chain uses TRBV11-2 with TRBJ2-5, with no clear D. The V end was cut by 1 base, the J end by 2 bases, with 11 bases between. The CDR3 extends over 15 amino acids. The V gene's germline CDR1 is SGHAT and CDR2 FQNNGV. The CDR3 is CASSLGSTHQETQYF. The CDR3 nucleotides read TGTGCCAGCAGCTTAGGCTCTACCCATCAAGAGACCCAGTACTTC.

This clonotype was counted only a few times. The chain joins TRBV29-1 to TRBJ1-2; TRBD1 aligns across 9 bases. V shed 3 bases and J 12 bases; nucleotides not matched to a gene: 17. The CDR3 contains 15 residues. Germline assignment: CDR1 SQVTM and CDR2 ANQGSEA. Here the CDR3 reads CSVDVDRGAPTEHTF. The CDR3 nucleotides read TGCAGCGTTGATGTGGACAGGGGCGCGCCCACTGAGCACACCTTC.

A note on this clonotype: The junction departs from the called germline gene at one end, perhaps through a read error. This chain uses TRBV10-3 with TRBJ2-5, with 10 bases lining up with TRBD1. The CDR3 contains 15 residues. CDR1 and CDR2 (germline): ENHRY, SYGVKD. Here the CDR3 DNA reads TGTGCCAACAGTGGCCCGACAGGGGGCCTTGAGACCCAGTACTTC. The encoded protein is CANSGPTGGLETQYF.

This clonotype turned up a few times. The chain couples TRBV6-6 to TRBJ2-7; the match to TRBD1 covers 10 bases. The CDR3 has 15 amino acids. J was trimmed by 2 bases and V by 2 bases; bases with no gene match: 3. In germline, CDR1 is MNHNY, CDR2 SVGAGI (reference sequence). The CDR3 here is CASSYPGQGTYEQYF. DNA of the CDR3: TGTGCCAGCAGTTACCCGGGACAGGGGACCTACGAGCAGTACTTC.

This clonotype was detected ten times or more. The chain combines TRBV2 with TRBJ2-7; 10 nucleotides line up with TRBD1. The J segment lost 7 bases and the V segment lost 1 base, leaving 7 bases of the junction unmatched. The CDR3 contains 15 residues. Germline CDR1 and CDR2: SNHLY and FYNNEI. CDR3 loop: CASSEDRQGAREQYF. CDR3 bases: TGTGCCAGCAGTGAAGATCGACAGGGGGCGAGAGAGCAGTACTTC.

This clonotype was counted many times. The chain uses TRBV12-3 or TRBV12-4 and TRBJ1-6; D remains unclear. Trimming took 4 bases from V and 7 from J, leaving 8 bases between them. The CDR3 has 13 amino acids. The CDR3 loop reads CASSWATNSPLHF. CDR3 sequence (DNA): TGTGCCAGCAGTTGGGCCACCAATTCACCCCTCCACTTT.

In its sample, this clonotype was seen many times. This chain uses TRBV5-1 with TRBJ2-2; D perhaps matches TRBD1 (6 bases). V was cut by 4 bases and J by 4 bases, with 20 bases left in between. Germline V gene data show CDR1 as SGHRS and CDR2 as YFSETQ. This CDR3 comprises 17 residues. The CDR3 protein is CASSLGDTSIITGELFF. The CDR3 bases are TGCGCCAGCAGCCTGGGGGACACCAGTATAATCACCGGGGAGCTGTTTTTT.

This chain joins TRBV13 and TRBJ2-2; 8 bases fit TRBD1. Germline CDR1 and CDR2: PRHDT and FYEKMQ (reference sequence). CDR3 length: 12 amino acids. J lost 11 bases, V lost 4 bases, and 3 bases had no gene match. The DNA for the CDR3 is TGTGCCAGCAGCTCACAGGGGGTTGAGCTGTTTTTT. It codes for CASSSQGVELFF.

This clonotype was detected ten times or more. V usage is TRBV5-6 and J usage is TRBJ1-5; 10 bases match TRBD1. Germline V gives CDR1 SGHDT, CDR2 YYEEEE. With 4 bases clipped from V and 5 bases from J, the junction kept 9 bases outside the gene matches. The CDR3 runs 16 residues. CDR3 loop: CASSAIDRGLDQPQHF. The CDR3 bases are TGTGCCAGCAGCGCAATTGACAGGGGGCTGGATCAGCCCCAGCATTTT.

The V call is TRBV7-9, the J call TRBJ2-3; D is perhaps TRBD2 (5 bases). Trimming stripped 8 bases from V and 6 bases from J, with 21 bases between. The germline V gene has CDR1 SEHNR and CDR2 FQNEAQ (reference sequence). The CDR3 loop spans 15 amino acids. As DNA, the CDR3 is TGTGCCAGCCGCTCCCCGAAGAGGGCATTCGATACGCAGTATTTT. It translates to CASRSPKRAFDTQYF.